The 14 T cell receptor beta chains reported below all come from one sample, sequenced in a study of cytomegalovirus exposure and HLA in healthy donors. Profiled with immunoSEQ multiplex PCR; TCRdb holds only in-frame clones, not every one. The sample carries 95,000 to 120,000 clones, approximately 85% recorded once. Sequencing was performed on PBMCs. These receptor sequences come from a woman between 18 and 29 years old in good health and CMV-seronegative.

The V call is TRBV6-1, the J call TRBJ1-5, with a possible D match to TRBD1 (5 bases). The CDR3 loop spans 16 amino acids. Trimming took off 4 bases at V and 2 bases at J, with 15 bases between the two ends. CDR1 MNHNS and CDR2 SASEGT come from the germline V gene. The CDR3 nucleotides are TGTGCCAGCAGTGTTGGGATGGGGGGAGGCAATCAGCCCCAGCATTTT. This encodes CASSVGMGGGNQPQHF.

The chain recombines TRBV5-6 with TRBJ1-5; the D is unclear. CDR3 size: 12 residues. The germline V gene has CDR1 SGHDT and CDR2 YYEEEE. V was pared by 4 bases and J by 9 bases, with 11 bases between. CDR3 sequence (DNA): TGTGCCAGCAGCACAAACGAGGGGCCCCAGCATTTT. Translated: CASSTNEGPQHF.

This chain joins TRBV4-1 and TRBJ2-1, with D uncertain. V lost 7 bases to trimming and J lost 5 bases, with 15 bases between them. This CDR3 is 14 amino acids long. Germline loops: CDR1 MGHRA, CDR2 YSYEKL. The CDR3 nucleotides are TGCGCCAGCACCCTCGGATGGCAGGACAATGAGCAGTTCTTC. The encoded protein is CASTLGWQDNEQFF.

This clone has only one observation. The chain's CDR3 is CASSLAAGGTFYGYTF. CDR3 in DNA: TGTGCCAGCAGTTTAGCAGCAGGGGGGACGTTCTATGGCTACACCTTC. V gene TRBV28 combines with J gene TRBJ1-2; TRBD1 matches at 7 bases. The CDR3 sequence is 16 residues long. Per germline, CDR1 MDHEN and CDR2 SYDVKM. J gave up 4 bases and V 2 bases, and 10 bases lay outside the gene matches.

The chain couples TRBV5-4 to TRBJ2-2, with 9 bases fitting TRBD1. CDR1 is SGHNT, CDR2 YYREEE, per germline (reference sequence). The length of the CDR3 is 14 residues. With V trimmed by 4 bases and J by 7 bases, 5 bases remained unmatched. The CDR3 reads CASSPGDRVGELFF. CDR3 nucleotides: TGTGCCAGCAGCCCCGGGGACAGGGTCGGGGAGCTGTTTTTT.

This chain uses TRBV7-9 with TRBJ1-2; D unresolved. Germline CDR1 and CDR2: SEHNR and FQNEAQ (reference sequence). Trimming stripped 1 base from V and 5 bases from J, with 11 bases between. This CDR3 is built from 14 residues. CDR3 protein: CASSLDPGTYGYTF. As DNA, the CDR3 is TGTGCCAGCAGCTTAGATCCAGGAACTTATGGCTACACCTTC.

This chain connects TRBV18 to TRBJ1-1; possible D gene TRBD1, 5 bases. V lost 8 bases and J 4 bases, leaving 20 bases between the germline ends. Germline V CDR1 and CDR2: KGHSH, LQKENI. The CDR3 contains 15 residues. As DNA, the CDR3 is TGTGCCAGCGCCCAGGTGGGGGGAGTAAGCACTGAAGCTTTCTTT. It yields the protein CASAQVGGVSTEAFF.

V is TRBV11-2 and J is TRBJ1-6; TRBD1 matches 7 bases. The CDR3 is made up of 15 amino acids. Germline V CDR1 and CDR2: SGHAT, FQNNGV. The V segment lost 4 bases and the J segment 9 bases; nucleotides outside the gene matches: 9. The DNA for the CDR3 is TGTGCCAGCAGCTCGCTCGACAGGGAGAGTTCACCCCTCCACTTT. Translating it yields CASSSLDRESSPLHF.

The chain recombines TRBV5-2 with TRBJ1-2. TRBV5-2 counts as a pseudogene. This CDR3 has 15 amino acids. CDR3 DNA: TGTGCCAGCAAGAATGCAAGAGAGTACGCCTATGGCTACACCTTC. Its protein product is CASKNAREYAYGYTF.

This clone was seen more than once but under ten times. This same CDR3 is encoded by further DNA sequences in the sample. The chain carries TRBV19 and TRBJ2-7; a possible D gene is TRBD2 (6 bases). The length of the CDR3 is 13 residues. Trimming pared 5 bases from V and 3 bases from J, leaving 11 bases between. The V gene's germline CDR1 is LNHDA and CDR2 SQIVND (reference sequence). The CDR3 DNA follows: TGTGCCAGTAGTCCGGGACTCTACTACGAGCAGTACTTC. Translation gives CASSPGLYYEQYF.

V gene TRBV4-2 combines with J gene TRBJ2-1, with 9 bases aligning to TRBD2. The CDR3 sequence is 16 residues long. V lost 0 bases and J lost 5; bases outside the gene matches: 5. In germline, CDR1 is LGHNA, CDR2 YNFKEQ. The CDR3 nucleotides read TGTGCCAGCAGCCAAGATTGGGCTAGCGGGGACAATGAGCAGTTCTTC. This translates into CASSQDWASGDNEQFF.

This clone is a singleton in its sample. The rearrangement uses TRBV9 and TRBJ2-3; no definite D call. CDR3 size: 14 residues. V lost 4 bases and J lost 3, with 12 bases in between. Germline CDR1 and CDR2: SGDLS and YYNGEE. CDR3 residues: CASSKGPGTDTQYF. Here the CDR3 DNA reads TGTGCCAGCAGCAAAGGCCCAGGAACAGATACGCAGTATTTT.

For the CDR3, the DNA is TGTGCCAGCAGCCTAGACCAGGGTGGAAACACCATATATTTT. Translating gives CASSLDQGGNTIYF. The gene calls are TRBV5-7 and TRBJ1-3; possibly TRBD1 for D (5 bases). TRBV5-7 is assigned to the ORF class and has an uncertain function. Trimming removed 4 bases at V and 3 bases at J, with 11 bases between. CDR3 length: 14 amino acids.

The V call is TRBV15, the J call TRBJ1-1, with 8 positions matching TRBD1. CDR3 length: 16 residues. After removal of 5 bases from V and 2 bases from J, the junction contained 10 bases not matched to a gene. Germline V lookup: CDR1 LNHNV, CDR2 YYDKDF (reference sequence). The CDR3 DNA reads as TGTGCCACCAGCGGGCTACTGGACAGGGCCAACACTGAAGCTTTCTTT. Residues: CATSGLLDRANTEAFF.